The TCR beta chain described here comes from a study of blood T cell repertoires in COVID-19. Study information: Sources were T cells, B-cell-depleted T cells, or PBMCs; the material itself was cDNA or gDNA.

This CDR3 contains 14 residues. V dropped 5 bases and J dropped 5; count of bases not matched to a gene: 8. CDR1 and CDR2 (germline): SEHNR, FQNEAQ (reference sequence). This clone was found a few times. Generated by immunoSEQ multiplex PCR, the TCRdb table keeps only in-frame clones and is missing some. This table holds 250,000 to 350,000 clones, 70% to 90% found once. This TCR derives from a woman in her forties or fifties with COVID-19, enrolled during active disease. This chain links TRBV7-9 with TRBJ2-7; 8 bases align to TRBD1. The sequenced sample consisted of peripheral blood. In DNA, the CDR3 is TGTGCCAGCAGCGAGACAGGGGTTGAAAACGAGCAGTACTTC. Its protein product is CASSETGVENEQYF.